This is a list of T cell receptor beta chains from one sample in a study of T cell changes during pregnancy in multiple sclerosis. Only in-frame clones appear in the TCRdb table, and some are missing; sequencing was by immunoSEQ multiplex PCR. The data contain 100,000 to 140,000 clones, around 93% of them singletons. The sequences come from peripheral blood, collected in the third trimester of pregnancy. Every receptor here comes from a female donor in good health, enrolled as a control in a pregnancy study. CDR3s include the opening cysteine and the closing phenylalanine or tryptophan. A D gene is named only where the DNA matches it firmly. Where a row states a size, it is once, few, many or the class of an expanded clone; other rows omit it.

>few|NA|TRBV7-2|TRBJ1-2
TGTGCCAGCAGCTTTACAGTCACTAACTATGGCTACACCTTC
CASSFTVTNYGYTF
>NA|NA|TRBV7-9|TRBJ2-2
TGTGCCAGCAGCCCAAGCTTCACCGGGGAGCTGTTTTTT
CASSPSFTGELFF
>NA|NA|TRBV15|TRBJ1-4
TGTGCCACCAGCAGACTAGTGTCTAATGAAAAACTGTTTTTT
CATSRLVSNEKLFF
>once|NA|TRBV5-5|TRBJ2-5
TGTGCCAGCAGCTCGGAGGGGCGCAGGGAGACCCAGTACTTC
CASSSEGRRETQYF
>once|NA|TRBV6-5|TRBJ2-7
TGTGCCAGCAGGGTTCAGGGGATCCACGAGCAGTACTTC
CASRVQGIHEQYF
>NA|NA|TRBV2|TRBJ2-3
TGTGCCAGCGGAGGGCGGGACAGCACAGATACGCAGTATTTT
CASGGRDSTDTQYF
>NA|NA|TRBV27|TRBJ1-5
TGTGCCAGCAGCCCTGACAGGTTGAGAGATCAGCCCCAGCATTTT
CASSPDRLRDQPQHF
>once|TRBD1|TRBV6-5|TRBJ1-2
TGTGCCAGCAGTAAGACAGGGGGCGCAAGCTATGGCTACACCTTC
CASSKTGGASYGYTF
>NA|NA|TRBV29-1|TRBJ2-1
TGCAGCGTTGATCCCTCGAGCAGGCATGAGCAGTTCTTC
CSVDPSSRHEQFF
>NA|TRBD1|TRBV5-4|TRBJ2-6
TGTGCCAGCAGCTTGATTGGACAGGGGGCTGGGGCCAACGTCCTGACTTTC
CASSLIGQGAGANVLTF
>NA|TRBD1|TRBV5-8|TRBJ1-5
TGTGCCAGCAGCTTTGGGACAGATAGCAATCAGCCCCAGCATTTT
CASSFGTDSNQPQHF
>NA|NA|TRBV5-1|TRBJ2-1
TGCGCCAGCAGCCCGGGGACTTACAATGAGCAGTTCTTC
CASSPGTYNEQFF
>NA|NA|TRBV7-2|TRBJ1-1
TGTGCCAGCAGCTCGCCAGGTGGTTTTACAGAAGCTTTCTTT
CASSSPGGFTEAFF
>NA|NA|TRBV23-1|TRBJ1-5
TGCGCCAGCAGTCAATCCAACCTACTTTATAGCAATCAGCCCCAGCATTTT
CASSQSNLLYSNQPQHF
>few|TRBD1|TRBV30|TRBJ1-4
TGTGCCTGGAGTCCACTGGACAGGGTCTTGGAAAAACTGTTTTTT
CAWSPLDRVLEKLFF
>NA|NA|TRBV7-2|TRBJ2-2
TGTGCCAGCAGTCTAGAGGGTGGGTCGAACACCGGGGAGCTGTTTTTT
CASSLEGGSNTGELFF
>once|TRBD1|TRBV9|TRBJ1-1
TGTGCCAGCAGCGTAGTAGGGGGCTCCGGGACCATTTATGACACTGAAGCTTTCTTT
CASSVVGGSGTIYDTEAFF
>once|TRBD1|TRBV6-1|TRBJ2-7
TGTGCCAGCAGTGTTGTGGGACAGGGGGCATGTGAGCAGTACTTC
CASSVVGQGACEQYF
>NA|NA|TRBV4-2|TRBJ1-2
TGTGCCAGCAGCCGAGAGGGGGGGGTCCCACTTTATGGCTACACCTTC
CASSREGGVPLYGYTF
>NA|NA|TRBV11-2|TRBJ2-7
TGTGCCAGCAGCTACGACACCAACTACGAGCAGTACTTC
CASSYDTNYEQYF
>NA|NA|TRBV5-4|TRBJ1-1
TGTGCCAGCAGCTTGCGGGACAATTCAAATCGAGCTTTCTTT
CASSLRDNSNRAFF
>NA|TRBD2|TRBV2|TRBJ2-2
TGTGCCAGCAGTGAATCTACACCCGGGACTAGCCGCCCCGGGGAGCTGTTTTTT
CASSESTPGTSRPGELFF
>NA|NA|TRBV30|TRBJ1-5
TGTGCCTGGGGCGGGGGAAGCAATCAGCCCCAGCATTTT
CAWGGGSNQPQHF
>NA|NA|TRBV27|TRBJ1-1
TGTGCCAGCAGCCGGGACAAGGGGAACACTGAAGCTTTCTTT
CASSRDKGNTEAFF
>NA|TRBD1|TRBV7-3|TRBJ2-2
TGTGCCAGCAGTCAGGGGGATCGGACCGGGGAGCTGTTTTTT
CASSQGDRTGELFF
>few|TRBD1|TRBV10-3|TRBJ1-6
TGTGCCATTTCACCAGGACAGGCCAATTCACCCCTCCACTTT
CAISPGQANSPLHF
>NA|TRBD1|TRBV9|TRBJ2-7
TGTGCCAGCAGCGTCGGACAGGGTTTAAGGGACGAGCAGTACTTC
CASSVGQGLRDEQYF
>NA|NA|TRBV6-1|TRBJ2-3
TGTGCCAGCAGCGAAGTCCCTGCAGCGGTCCACACAGATACGCAGTATTTT
CASSEVPAAVHTDTQYF
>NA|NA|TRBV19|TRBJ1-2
TGTGCCAGTAGTATTGGGGCAGGTATTTATGGCTACACCTTC
CASSIGAGIYGYTF
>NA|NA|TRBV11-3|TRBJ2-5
TGTGCCAGCAGCACCCGCGGAGGGACCCAAGAGACCCAGTACTTC
CASSTRGGTQETQYF